One sample yielded the 19 T cell receptor beta chains listed below, sequenced in a study of blood T cell repertoires in COVID-19. Profiling relied on immunoSEQ multiplex PCR, and the TCRdb table lists in-frame clones only, not all of them. The table includes under 450,000 clones, roughly 84% detected once. Sequenced input: PBMCs or T cells enriched from blood (not recorded which). These receptor sequences come from a woman in her thirties who had recovered from COVID-19.

The rearrangement links TRBV21-1 to TRBJ2-3; the table's D gene call, TRBD2, was not cross checked with the DNA. TRBV21-1 is assigned pseudogene status. This CDR3 region has 19 residues. The CDR3 sequence: CASIRCTSGRGGCTDTQYF. CDR3 coding DNA: TGTGCCAGCATCCGGTGTACTAGCGGGAGGGGGGGATGCACAGATACGCAGTATTTT.

This clone came up a few times. CDR3 DNA: TGTGCCATCAGTGGGGAGGACAGGGGGCTCAATCAGCCCCAGCATTTT. Its translation is CAISGEDRGLNQPQHF. V is TRBV10-3 and J is TRBJ1-5; 11 bases are a match to TRBD1. The trim removed 4 bases at V and 3 bases at J, leaving 5 bases unmatched. CDR1 and CDR2 (germline): ENHRY, SYGVKD. CDR3 length equals 16 residues.

The rearrangement links TRBV25-1 to TRBJ2-2; 13 bases are a match to TRBD2. Germline loops: CDR1 MGHDK, CDR2 SYGVNS. The CDR3 runs to 17 residues. The junction had 10 bases not matched to a gene; V was cut back by 7 bases and J by 5 bases. CDR3 amino acids: CASTSLAGGPRTGELFF. The CDR3 DNA reads as TGTGCCAGCACCTCACTAGCGGGAGGGCCAAGAACCGGGGAGCTGTTTTTT.

The chain employs TRBV19 and TRBJ2-3, with a possible D match to TRBD2 (6 bases). Germline V gene lookup returns CDR1 LNHDA and CDR2 SQIVND (reference sequence). V dropped 4 bases and J dropped 8 bases, with 19 bases sitting between them. The CDR3 spans 15 residues. The CDR3 loop reads CASSRRDGGIGTQYF. As DNA, the CDR3 is TGTGCCAGTAGTAGACGGGACGGAGGGATAGGTACGCAGTATTTT. The whole variable domain, filled in from reference TRBV19 and TRBJ2-3, reads DGGITQSPKYLFRKEGQNVTLSCEQNLNHDAMYWYRQDPGQGLRLIYYSQIVNDFQKGDIAEGYSVSREKKESFPLTVTSAQKNPTAFYLCASSRRDGGIGTQYFGPGTRLTVL.

J is TRBJ1-2 and V is TRBV28; no clear D gene. Germline CDR1 MDHEN, CDR2 SYDVKM. CDR3 length: 14 amino acids. V was trimmed by 4 bases and J by 4 bases, leaving 13 bases between them. The CDR3 DNA reads TGTGCCAGCAGTTATGGCAAGGCGGGCTATGGCTACACCTTC. It specifies CASSYGKAGYGYTF.

Worth noting for this clone: The germline gene is not matched at one end of the junction; a read error may be the cause. J is TRBJ2-5 and V is TRBV28; D perhaps matches TRBD2 (6 bases). CDR1 is MDHEN, CDR2 SYDVKM, per germline. This CDR3 is 11 amino acids long. The CDR3 loop reads CASSLGRSRDF. The CDR3 DNA is TGTGCCAGCAGTTTAGGGAGGTCCCGGGACTTC.

The chain uses TRBV9 and TRBJ1-1; TRBD1 aligns across 8 bases. The CDR3 totals 11 residues. V gave up 4 bases and J gave up 12 bases; unmatched junction bases: 5. The germline gives CDR1 SGDLS, CDR2 YYNGEE. The CDR3 DNA follows: TGTGCCAGCAGCTCACAGGGGGAAACTTTCTTT. It specifies CASSSQGETFF.

This chain uses TRBV4-1 with TRBJ1-2; 12 bases map to TRBD1. The CDR3 consists of 17 residues. Germline lookup yields CDR1 MGHRA and CDR2 YSYEKL. Germline trimming cut 0 bases from V and 7 bases from J; bases unmatched to any gene: 9. CDR3: CASSQDRGTGGAGGYTF. The CDR3 nucleotides are TGCGCCAGCAGCCAAGATCGAGGGACAGGGGGCGCAGGTGGCTACACCTTC.

J is TRBJ2-7 and V is TRBV5-4; 10 bases map to TRBD2. Trimming removed 0 bases from V and 2 bases from J; junction bases left unmatched: 2. Germline V lookup: CDR1 SGHNT, CDR2 YYREEE (reference sequence). This CDR3 is 15 amino acids long. The CDR3 sequence is CASSLGGTSAYEQYF. CDR3 sequence (DNA): TGTGCCAGCAGCTTGGGGGGGACTAGCGCCTACGAGCAGTACTTC.

This clone was picked up one time. In DNA form, the CDR3 reads TGTGCCTGGGCCTCCGCGGATACGCAGTATTTT. This encodes CAWASADTQYF. V gene TRBV30 combines with J gene TRBJ2-3; D is unclear. Germline CDR1 is GTSNPN and CDR2 is SVGIG (reference sequence). Trimming shortened V by 5 bases and J by 6 bases, and 9 bases separated the two germline ends. This CDR3 contains 11 residues.

This chain uses TRBV11-2 with TRBJ1-5; 9 bases line up with TRBD1. The J segment lost 10 bases and the V segment lost 5 bases, leaving 12 bases of the junction unmatched. Looked up from germline, CDR1 is SGHAT and CDR2 is FQNNGV. The CDR3 loop spans 15 amino acids. In DNA, the CDR3 is TGTGCCAGCAGCCCTGGGGGACAGGGATTAATACCCCAGCATTTT. As protein: CASSPGGQGLIPQHF.

V gene TRBV18 combines with J gene TRBJ1-1; tentatively, D is TRBD1 (5 bases). Per germline, CDR1 KGHSH and CDR2 LQKENI. This CDR3 comprises 16 residues. The germline V and J ends were trimmed by 2 bases and 1 base, with 14 bases remaining between them. The CDR3 nucleotides read TGTGCCAGCTCACCAGGGGCCAGAAGAAAGAACACTGAAGCTTTCTTT. Amino acid sequence: CASSPGARRKNTEAFF. Variable domain in full (rest from reference TRBV18 and TRBJ1-1): NAGVMQNPRHLVRRRGQEARLRCSPMKGHSHVYWYRQLPEEGLKFMVYLQKENIIDESGMPKERFSAEFPKEGPSILRIQQVVRGDSAAYFCASSPGARRKNTEAFFGQGTRLTVV.

This chain connects TRBV29-1 to TRBJ2-2, with 7 positions matching TRBD1. This CDR3 spans 14 amino acids. After removal of 6 bases from V and 6 bases from J, the junction contained 10 bases not matched to a gene. Germline V lookup: CDR1 SQVTM, CDR2 ANQGSEA. The CDR3 loop is CSVGVRQGSGELFF. DNA of the CDR3: TGCAGCGTGGGGGTGAGACAGGGTTCCGGGGAGCTGTTTTTT.

In its sample, this clone was seen many times. The chain uses TRBV28 and TRBJ1-5, with 10 positions matching TRBD1. Germline CDR1 and CDR2: MDHEN and SYDVKM. This CDR3 is built from 15 residues. With V trimmed by 4 bases and J by 3 bases, 3 bases remained unmatched. CDR3 amino acids: CASSSGQGDNQPQHF. Written as DNA, the CDR3 is TGTGCCAGCAGTTCTGGACAGGGGGACAATCAGCCCCAGCATTTT. Full variable domain (outside the CDR3, taken from reference TRBV28 and TRBJ1-5): DVKVTQSSRYLVKRTGEKVFLECVQDMDHENMFWYRQDPGLGLRLIYFSYDVKMKEKGDIPEGYSVSREKKERFSLILESASTNQTSMYLCASSSGQGDNQPQHFGDGTRLSIL.

This chain uses TRBV5-1 with TRBJ2-3; the D is unclear. Trimming left V 1 base short and J 5 bases short, with 17 bases between. Germline CDR1 and CDR2: SGHRS and YFSETQ. This CDR3 has 16 residues. The CDR3 sequence: CASSLYGSLSGDTQYF. CDR3 DNA: TGCGCCAGCAGCTTGTATGGTAGCCTGTCCGGAGATACGCAGTATTTT.

J is TRBJ1-2 and V is TRBV28; tentative D call: TRBD1 (6 bases). Germline values: CDR1 MDHEN, CDR2 SYDVKM. V was cut by 2 bases and J by 6 bases, with 19 bases left in between. There are 16 residues in the CDR3. CDR3 sequence (DNA): TGTGCCAGCAGTTTAACCCCCGGAGGACAGCGAGATGGCTACACCTTC. Amino acids: CASSLTPGGQRDGYTF.

The chain is built from TRBV21-1 and TRBJ1-5; TRBD1, the table's D call, lacks a check against the DNA. TRBV21-1 is classified as a pseudogene. CDR3 length equals 15 residues. Written as DNA, the CDR3 is TGTGCCAGCAGCAAAGGTTGGGGGCACCGACAGCCCCAGCATTTT. As protein: CASSKGWGHRQPQHF.

V is TRBV7-8 and J is TRBJ1-2; no definite D call. V was pared by 1 base and J by 8 bases, with 11 bases between. The CDR3 runs 13 residues. Germline-derived CDR1 and CDR2 are SGHVS and FQNEAQ. The CDR3 loop reads CASSLGPEWGYTF. Written as DNA, the CDR3 is TGTGCCAGCAGCTTAGGGCCGGAGTGGGGCTACACCTTC.

The chain links TRBV5-1 to TRBJ1-2, with TRBD1 as a possible D gene (5 bases). The CDR3 loop spans 15 amino acids. The V and J ends lost 3 bases and 7 bases respectively, with 19 bases between them. The germline V gene encodes CDR1 SGHRS and CDR2 YFSETQ. CDR3: CASSSNPQGEGGYTF. The CDR3 DNA sequence: TGCGCCAGCAGCTCGAACCCACAAGGGGAGGGTGGCTACACCTTC.